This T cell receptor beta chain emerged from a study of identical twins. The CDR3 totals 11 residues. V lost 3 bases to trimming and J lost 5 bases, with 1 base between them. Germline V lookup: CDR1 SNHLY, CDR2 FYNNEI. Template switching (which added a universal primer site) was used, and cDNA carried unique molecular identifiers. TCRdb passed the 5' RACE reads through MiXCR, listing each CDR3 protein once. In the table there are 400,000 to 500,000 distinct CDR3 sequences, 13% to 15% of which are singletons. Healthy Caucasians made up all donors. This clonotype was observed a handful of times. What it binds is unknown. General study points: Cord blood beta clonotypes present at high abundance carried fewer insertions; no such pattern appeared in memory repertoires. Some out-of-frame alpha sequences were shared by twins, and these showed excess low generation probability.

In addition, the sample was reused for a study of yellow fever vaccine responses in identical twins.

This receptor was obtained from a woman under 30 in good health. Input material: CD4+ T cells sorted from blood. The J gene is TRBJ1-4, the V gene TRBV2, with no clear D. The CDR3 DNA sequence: TGTGCCAGCAGTGAGAATGAAAAACTGTTTTTT. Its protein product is CASSENEKLFF.